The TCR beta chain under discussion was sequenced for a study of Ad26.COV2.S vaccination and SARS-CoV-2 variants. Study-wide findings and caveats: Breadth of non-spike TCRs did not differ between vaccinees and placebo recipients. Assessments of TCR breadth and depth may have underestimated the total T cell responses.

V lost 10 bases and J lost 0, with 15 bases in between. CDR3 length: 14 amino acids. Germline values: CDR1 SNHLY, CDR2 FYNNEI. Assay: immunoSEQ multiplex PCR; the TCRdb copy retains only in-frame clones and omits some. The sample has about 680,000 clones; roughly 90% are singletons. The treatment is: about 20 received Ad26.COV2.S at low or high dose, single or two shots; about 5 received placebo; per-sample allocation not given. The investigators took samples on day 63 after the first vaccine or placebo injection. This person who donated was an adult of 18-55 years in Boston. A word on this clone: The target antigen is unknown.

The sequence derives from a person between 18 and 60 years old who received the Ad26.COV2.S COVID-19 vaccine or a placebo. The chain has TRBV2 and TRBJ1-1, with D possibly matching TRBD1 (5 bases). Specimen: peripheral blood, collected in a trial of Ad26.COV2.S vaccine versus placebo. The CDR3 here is CAIRWGSMNTEAFF. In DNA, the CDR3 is TGTGCCATTAGGTGGGGCAGCATGAACACTGAAGCTTTCTTT. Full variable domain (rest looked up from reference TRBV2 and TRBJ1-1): EPEVTQTPSHQVTQMGQEVILRCVPISNHLYFYWYRQILGQKVEFLVSFYNNEISEKSEIFDDQFSVERPDGSNFTLKIRSTKLEDSAMYFCAIRWGSMNTEAFFGQGTRLTVV.